This entry lists 32 T cell receptor beta chains sequenced from one sample in a study of cytomegalovirus exposure and HLA in healthy donors. The PCR made use of 60 Vbeta and 13 Jbeta primers. The protocol was immunoSEQ multiplex PCR, while the TCRdb copy is restricted to in-frame clones and leaves out a portion. This sample has fewer than 110,000 clones, with under 85% found just once. Material: PBMCs. The receptors come from a woman aged 40 to 50 in good health and CMV-seronegative.

This chain joins TRBV21-1 and TRBJ2-1; TRBD1, the D gene given by the table, was not confirmed from the DNA. TRBV21-1 represents a pseudogene. This CDR3 has 21 amino acids. Here the CDR3 reads CASSKEIETGTGCWTWNEQFF. The DNA for the CDR3 is TGTGCCAGCAGCAAAGAAATAGAAACCGGGACAGGGTGTTGGACCTGGAATGAGCAGTTCTTC.

The chain links TRBV19 to TRBJ1-5; TRBD1 matches at 8 bases. This CDR3 contains 20 residues. Germline trimming cut 1 base from V and 1 base from J; bases unmatched to any gene: 15. Germline values: CDR1 LNHDA, CDR2 SQIVND (reference sequence). CDR3 nucleotide sequence: TGTGCCAGTAGTATAGCGGTGAGGACAGGGAGGGATAGGAGCAATCAGCCCCAGCATTTT. Its protein product is CASSIAVRTGRDRSNQPQHF.

The rearrangement joins TRBV2 to TRBJ2-7; TRBD2 matches 7 bases. J was trimmed by 6 bases and V by 6 bases; bases with no gene match: 14. In germline, CDR1 is SNHLY, CDR2 FYNNEI. The CDR3 extends over 15 amino acids. DNA of the CDR3: TGTGCCAGCAGAATGGACTCTTCTAGCGGAGTCGAGCAGTACTTC. Translated: CASRMDSSSGVEQYF.

The chain links TRBV7-3 to TRBJ2-2; 7 positions match TRBD1. The CDR3 is 15 amino acids. V lost 5 bases and J lost 5; bases outside the gene matches: 8. The germline V gene has CDR1 SGHTA and CDR2 FQGTGA. For the CDR3, the DNA is TGTGCCAGCAGCCCCCGGGACAGCATAACCGGGGAGCTGTTTTTT. Its protein product is CASSPRDSITGELFF.

V usage is TRBV4-3 and J usage is TRBJ1-2; D is ambiguous. This CDR3 has 14 residues. CDR1 and CDR2 from the germline V gene are LGHNA and YSLEER. V was pared by 5 bases and J by 8 bases, with 18 bases between. The CDR3 region has the DNA TGCGCCAGCAGCTGGCGGCGGGCAGGAACAGGCTACACCTTC. As protein: CASSWRRAGTGYTF.

The J gene is TRBJ2-7, the V gene TRBV28, with D possibly being TRBD1 (5 bases). V shed 6 bases and J shed 0 bases, with 21 bases lying between them. Germline loops: CDR1 MDHEN, CDR2 SYDVKM. The CDR3 covers 17 residues. The CDR3 sequence is CASRRSRIGQGSYEQYF. In DNA, the CDR3 is TGTGCCAGCAGACGCTCGCGTATAGGCCAGGGCTCCTACGAGCAGTACTTC.

The CDR3 loop reads CASSPQTGQGETQYF. CDR3 DNA sequence: TGTGCCAGCAGCCCTCAAACGGGACAGGGGGAGACCCAGTACTTC. The chain couples TRBV11-1 to TRBJ2-5, with 10 bases aligning to TRBD1. The CDR3 runs to 15 residues. Trimming at V came to 5 bases and at J to 5 bases, leaving 8 bases not matched to a gene. CDR1 and CDR2 (germline): SGHAT, FQDESV (reference sequence).

As for this clone: The germline gene is not matched at one end of the junction; a read error may be the cause. V and J are TRBV7-9 and TRBJ2-5, with D possibly being TRBD2 (6 bases). The tail of the sequence fits TRBJ2-7 better, so the J call may be wrong. CDR1 and CDR2 from the germline V gene are SEHNR and FQNEAQ (reference sequence). This CDR3 is built from 12 residues. For the CDR3, the DNA is TGTTCCAGCAGGTTCTCGGGGGACGAGCAGTACTTC. Translation: CSSRFSGDEQYF.

The chain carries TRBV18 and TRBJ1-5, with 10 bases that match TRBD1. Germline CDR1 KGHSH, CDR2 LQKENI. Losses at the gene ends were 4 bases for V and 0 bases for J; bases not matched to a gene: 0. The CDR3 is 15 amino acids. DNA of the CDR3: TGTGCCAGCTCACGGGACAGGGGTAGCAATCAGCCCCAGCATTTT. This translates into CASSRDRGSNQPQHF.

The chain carries TRBV5-1 and TRBJ2-3, with 10 bases lining up with TRBD1. Germline V lookup: CDR1 SGHRS, CDR2 YFSETQ. The V gene end was trimmed by 4 bases and the J gene end by 1 base; junction bases not matched to a gene: 9. The CDR3 totals 17 residues. CDR3 amino acids: CASSPTLGTGGTDTQYF. The CDR3 nucleotides read TGCGCCAGCAGCCCCACACTCGGGACAGGGGGCACAGATACGCAGTATTTT. The full variable domain, with the rest looked up from reference TRBV5-1 and TRBJ2-3, is KAGVTQTPRYLIKTRGQQVTLSCSPISGHRSVSWYQQTPGQGLQFLFEYFSETQRNKGNFPGRFSGRQFSNSRSEMNVSTLELGDSALYLCASSPTLGTGGTDTQYFGPGTRLTVL.

Comment on this clone: One junction end disagrees with the germline gene, perhaps due to a read error. The sample contains more than one DNA sequence encoding this CDR3. DNA for the CDR3: TGTGCCAGCAGCTCCGGGACACACCATTCCTATGAGCAGTACTTC. This encodes CASSSGTHHSYEQYF. The chain recombines TRBV7-9 with TRBJ2-7; D is perhaps TRBD1 (6 bases). The V gene's germline CDR1 is SEHNR and CDR2 FQNEAQ (reference sequence). The CDR3 sequence is 15 residues long. Filled out from reference TRBV7-9 and TRBJ2-7, the complete variable domain reads DTGVSQNPRHKITKRGQNVTFRCDPISEHNRLYWYRQTLGQGPEFLTYFQNEAQLEKSRLLSDRFSAERPKGSFSTLEIQRTEQGDSAMYLCASSSGTHHSYEQYFGPGTRLTVT.

The chain recombines TRBV5-1 with TRBJ2-7, with D possibly being TRBD2 (6 bases). With 3 bases removed from V and 3 bases from J, the gap between germline ends came to 10 bases. The CDR3 spans 13 residues. CDR1 and CDR2 (germline): SGHRS, YFSETQ. CDR3 in DNA: TGCGCCAGCAGCTGGAAGGAGGGCTACGAGCAGTACTTC. This codes for CASSWKEGYEQYF.

The chain links TRBV28 to TRBJ2-7; TRBD1 matches at 12 bases. V lost 1 base and J lost 6; bases outside the gene matches: 4. The CDR3 is 15 residues long. The V gene's germline CDR1 is MDHEN and CDR2 SYDVKM. CDR3 protein: CASSLYRDRGPEQYF. The DNA of the CDR3 is TGTGCCAGCAGTTTATACCGGGACAGGGGGCCCGAGCAGTACTTC.

The chain uses TRBV19 and TRBJ2-5; D is perhaps TRBD1 (5 bases). CDR1 and CDR2 (germline): LNHDA, SQIVND (reference sequence). This CDR3 region has 13 residues. Trimming cost V 7 bases and J 3 bases, with 12 bases left between them. The CDR3 is CASKGRAEETQYF. CDR3 nucleotides: TGTGCCAGTAAGGGCAGGGCGGAAGAGACCCAGTACTTC.

A few counts support this clone. This chain joins TRBV11-3 and TRBJ2-3; tentative D call: TRBD2 (7 bases). The CDR3 spans 16 residues. Trimming took off 5 bases at V and 2 bases at J, with 17 bases between the two ends. The germline CDR1 and CDR2 sequences are SGHNT and YENEEA. CDR3 loop: CASSPKRGGDTDTQYF. CDR3 DNA sequence: TGTGCCAGCAGCCCAAAAAGGGGGGGGGACACAGATACGCAGTATTTT.

This chain connects TRBV18 to TRBJ2-2; D is perhaps TRBD1 (5 bases). Trimming removed 5 bases at V and 0 bases at J, with 10 bases between. Per germline, CDR1 KGHSH and CDR2 LQKENI. The CDR3 covers 15 residues. As DNA, the CDR3 is TGTGCCAGCTCAATACAGGACCCGAACACCGGGGAGCTGTTTTTT. Amino acids: CASSIQDPNTGELFF. Based on the CDR3 plus reference TRBV18 and TRBJ2-2, the full variable domain is NAGVMQNPRHLVRRRGQEARLRCSPMKGHSHVYWYRQLPEEGLKFMVYLQKENIIDESGMPKERFSAEFPKEGPSILRIQQVVRGDSAAYFCASSIQDPNTGELFFGEGSRLTVL.

The chain joins TRBV4-3 to TRBJ2-6; 7 bases align to TRBD2. The germline V gene has CDR1 LGHNA and CDR2 YSLEER. The CDR3 loop spans 17 amino acids. V lost 2 bases and J lost 0; bases outside the gene matches: 4. The CDR3 loop reads CASSQPSSGSGANVLTF. In DNA form, the CDR3 reads TGCGCCAGCAGCCAACCTTCTAGCGGCTCTGGGGCCAACGTCCTGACTTTC.

DNA of the CDR3: TGCGCCAGCAGCTTGGGGAGGGCTATGAACACCGGGGAGCTGTTTTTT. Translating it yields CASSLGRAMNTGELFF. This chain links TRBV5-1 with TRBJ2-2; TRBD2 might be the D (6 bases). This CDR3 has 16 amino acids. Looked up from germline, CDR1 is SGHRS and CDR2 is YFSETQ. The ends were cut back, 0 bases at V and 1 base at J, with 10 bases in the middle. Looking up the rest from reference TRBV5-1 and TRBJ2-2 gives the full variable domain: KAGVTQTPRYLIKTRGQQVTLSCSPISGHRSVSWYQQTPGQGLQFLFEYFSETQRNKGNFPGRFSGRQFSNSRSEMNVSTLELGDSALYLCASSLGRAMNTGELFFGEGSRLTVL.

This clone was counted a few times. The gene calls are TRBV4-1 and TRBJ2-1, with D perhaps TRBD1 (6 bases). The CDR3 runs 15 residues. Trimming removed 0 bases from V and 7 bases from J, with 13 bases in between. Germline CDR1 MGHRA, CDR2 YSYEKL. CDR3 sequence: CASSQEWTETNEQFF. Written as DNA, the CDR3 is TGCGCCAGCAGCCAAGAGTGGACAGAGACGAATGAGCAGTTCTTC.

The J gene is TRBJ2-1, the V gene TRBV11-3, with a possible D match to TRBD2 (6 bases). CDR1 and CDR2 from the germline V gene are SGHNT and YENEEA. This CDR3 comprises 14 residues. V lost 5 bases, J lost 0 bases, and 8 bases lay in between. In DNA form, the CDR3 reads TGTGCCAGCAGCCGGGACTCCTCCTACAATGAGCAGTTCTTC. Encoded protein: CASSRDSSYNEQFF.

The chain has TRBV4-3 and TRBJ2-5; D uncertain. The CDR3 length is 15 residues. Germline V gives CDR1 LGHNA, CDR2 YSLEER. Trimming took off 1 base at V and 4 bases at J, with 13 bases between the two ends. The CDR3 nucleotides are TGCGCCAGCAGCCAAGTGGGCGTAGACGGAGAGACCCAGTACTTC. This gives the protein CASSQVGVDGETQYF.

The chain combines TRBV4-3 with TRBJ1-2; 7 bases align to TRBD1. The germline V gene has CDR1 LGHNA and CDR2 YSLEER. The CDR3 loop spans 16 amino acids. V shed 0 bases, J shed 2 bases, and the junction held 6 bases outside the gene matches. CDR3 amino acids: CASSQDNRGLNYGYTF. As DNA, the CDR3 is TGCGCCAGCAGCCAAGATAACAGGGGCCTGAACTATGGCTACACCTTC.

V gene TRBV30 combines with J gene TRBJ1-5; D not resolved. The CDR3 has 15 residues. Trimming removed 1 base from V and 0 bases from J, with 10 bases in between. Germline V CDR1 and CDR2: GTSNPN, SVGIG (reference sequence). CDR3 sequence: CAWSGSYTSNQPQHF. The CDR3, as DNA: TGTGCCTGGAGTGGGAGTTACACTAGCAATCAGCCCCAGCATTTT. The full variable domain, with the rest looked up from reference TRBV30 and TRBJ1-5, is SQTIHQWPATLVQPVGSPLSLECTVEGTSNPNLYWYRQAAGRGLQLLFYSVGIGQISSEVPQNLSASRPQDRQFILSSKKLLLSDSGFYLCAWSGSYTSNQPQHFGDGTRLSIL.

The V and J genes are TRBV7-6 and TRBJ2-1; D is undetermined. The CDR3 runs to 12 residues. The V gene's germline CDR1 is SGHVS and CDR2 FNYEAQ. Trimming shortened V by 5 bases and J by 9 bases, and 11 bases separated the two germline ends. For the CDR3, the DNA is TGTGCCAGCAGCACACTGACTGGTGAGCAGTTCTTC. This sequence encodes CASSTLTGEQFF.

The rearrangement uses TRBV6-5 and TRBJ1-3; D gene unclear. The CDR3 length is 14 residues. The germline V gene has CDR1 MNHEY and CDR2 SVGAGI. V gave up 0 bases and J gave up 4 bases, with 7 bases separating them. CDR3 protein: CASSYSRQGNTIYF. Here the CDR3 DNA reads TGTGCCAGCAGTTACTCCCGACAAGGAAACACCATATATTTT.

This clone has a single count. Mismatch with germline at one junction end may stem from a read error. The chain uses TRBV7-9 and TRBJ2-7; TRBD1 aligns across 9 bases. The CDR3 sequence is 14 residues long. CDR1 is SEHNR and CDR2 is FQNEAQ in the germline V gene (reference sequence). CDR3 nucleotides: TGTTCCAGCAGCCCACAGGACAGGGGCTACGAGCAGTACTTC. Translating gives CSSSPQDRGYEQYF.

Only a few counts were recorded for this clone. This chain links TRBV6-6 with TRBJ1-1; no clear D. CDR3 size: 15 residues. Per germline, CDR1 MNHNY and CDR2 SVGAGI (reference sequence). V dropped 0 bases and J dropped 0 bases, with 8 bases sitting between them. CDR3 region: CASSYSAGLNTEAFF. The CDR3 DNA reads as TGTGCCAGCAGTTACTCGGCGGGGTTGAACACTGAAGCTTTCTTT.

This clone was counted a few times. In the same sample, other DNA sequences code for this CDR3. This chain links TRBV13 with TRBJ2-1, with TRBD2 matching over 9 bases. The CDR3 loop spans 15 amino acids. Trimming removed 0 bases from V and 4 bases from J; junction bases left unmatched: 1. Germline V CDR1 and CDR2: PRHDT, FYEKMQ (reference sequence). CDR3 nucleotides: TGTGCCAGCAGCTTAGGGACTAGCGGTTACAATGAGCAGTTCTTC. Its protein product is CASSLGTSGYNEQFF. The full variable domain, completed using reference TRBV13 and TRBJ2-1, is AAGVIQSPRHLIKEKRETATLKCYPIPRHDTVYWYQQGPGQDPQFLISFYEKMQSDKGSIPDRFSAQQFSDYHSELNMSSLELGDSALYFCASSLGTSGYNEQFFGPGTRLTVL.

This chain connects TRBV25-1 to TRBJ1-2; 9 bases fit TRBD1. The CDR3 length is 16 residues. Germline assignment: CDR1 MGHDK and CDR2 SYGVNS. The trim removed 0 bases at V and 2 bases at J, leaving 4 bases unmatched. The CDR3, as DNA: TGTGCCAGCAGTGAATATTTAACAGGGGGCAACTATGGCTACACCTTC. Protein: CASSEYLTGGNYGYTF.

Only a few counts were recorded for this clone. V is TRBV5-1 and J is TRBJ1-4, with 7 bases fitting TRBD1. The CDR3 consists of 14 residues. Per germline, CDR1 SGHRS and CDR2 YFSETQ. Losses at the gene ends were 0 bases for V and 7 bases for J; bases not matched to a gene: 3. The CDR3: CASSLDQGGEKLFF. The CDR3 nucleotides are TGCGCCAGCAGCTTGGACCAGGGGGGTGAAAAACTGTTTTTT.

The chain employs TRBV29-1 and TRBJ2-1, with 13 positions matching TRBD2. The junction had 10 bases not matched to a gene; V was cut back by 7 bases and J by 7 bases. Germline loops: CDR1 SQVTM, CDR2 ANQGSEA. The CDR3 length is 15 residues. In DNA form, the CDR3 reads TGCAGCGCCGGGACTAGCGGGATCGGGGCTAATGAGCAGTTCTTC. Protein product: CSAGTSGIGANEQFF.

This sequence joins TRBV4-1 and TRBJ2-5; tentatively, D is TRBD2 (6 bases). The CDR3 runs to 16 residues. Germline CDR1 reads MGHRA; CDR2 reads YSYEKL. Trimming shortened V by 4 bases and J by 0 bases, and 15 bases separated the two germline ends. The CDR3: CASSLTWRGYQETQYF. The CDR3 DNA reads TGCGCCAGCAGCCTCACTTGGAGGGGCTACCAAGAGACCCAGTACTTC.